This T cell receptor (beta chain) derives from a study of blood T cell repertoires in COVID-19. Turning to the study itself: Sites in the United States, Italy and Spain provided acute and convalescent COVID-19 samples.

This table comes from immunoSEQ multiplex PCR, and its TCRdb copy is limited to in-frame clones, with some not included. The data show some 87,000 clones, with over 70% seen just once and over 30% held by the top ten. Per the germline V gene, CDR1 is KGHSH and CDR2 is LQKENI. Between the trimmed V and J ends, which lost 4 bases and 5 bases, there was a span of 14 bases. This CDR3 contains 14 residues. This clone came up once. J is TRBJ2-5 and V is TRBV18; tentative D call: TRBD2 (5 bases). Sequencing used peripheral blood. The sequence was collected from a man older than 75 with active or convalescent COVID-19. For the CDR3, the DNA is TGTGCCAGCTCACTGTTTGAGGGAGTGGAGACCCAGTACTTC. Protein product: CASSLFEGVETQYF.